The sequence of this TCR beta chain was determined in a study of T cells in tumors after PD-1 blockade. Study information: Excluded were patients with checkpoint blockade, immunosuppressants, or radiotherapy or other anti-cancer therapy within 4 weeks. Patients received pembrolizumab 200 mg every 3 weeks or cemiplimab 350 mg every 2 weeks. Some patients also took daily vismodegib 150 mg during anti-PD-1 treatment.

The CDR3 extends over 12 amino acids. Trimming shortened V by 5 bases and J by 5 bases, and 9 bases separated the two germline ends. Germline V gene sequence: CDR1 MNHEY, CDR2 SMNVEV (reference sequence). Findings of the study overall: Approximately 41% of tumor TCR clonotypes were also found in blood.

In regard to this clone: What it binds is unknown.

The protocol was immunoSEQ multiplex PCR, while the TCRdb copy is restricted to in-frame clones and leaves out a portion. This table holds about 35,000 clones, over 75% found once. The J gene is TRBJ2-5, the V gene TRBV27; D gene uncertain. The material sequenced was PBMCs, taken before anti-PD-1 treatment. This sequence originates from a human donor with basal cell carcinoma. This CDR3 is CASSPLGETQYF. The CDR3 bases are TGTGCCAGCAGTCCCCTAGGGGAGACCCAGTACTTC.